The entry that follows covers one T cell receptor beta chain sequence. The target antigen is unknown. Sequencing used immunoSEQ multiplex PCR; TCRdb keeps in-frame clones, though not all of them. The sample yields 150,000 to 200,000 clones, roughly 84% seen once. The data stem from a study of cytomegalovirus exposure and HLA in healthy donors. Study at large: A subsequent analysis reported that the 100 to 150 validation repertoires were produced on the same platform that had also been used for the roughly 670 first-cohort repertoires.

Study findings and constraints: The classifier, whose performance was assessed in both the original and validation cohorts, reportedly diagnosed cytomegalovirus status with high specificity and sensitivity. In vitro data verified a few CMV-associated chains as specific for CMV antigens. Overall, under 200 TCR beta chains were annotated as cytomegalovirus-associated.

Germline V lookup: CDR1 LNHDA, CDR2 SQIVND (reference sequence). V lost 6 bases to trimming and J lost 4 bases; unmatched junction nucleotides: 5. The CDR3 is 13 residues long. The material sequenced was PBMCs. The sequence derives from a man aged 30-40 years in good health and CMV-seropositive. V usage is TRBV19 and J usage is TRBJ2-7, with TRBD1 identical over 8 bases. CDR3 region: CASSWGQAYEQYF. The CDR3 bases are TGTGCCAGTAGCTGGGGACAGGCTTACGAGCAGTACTTC.